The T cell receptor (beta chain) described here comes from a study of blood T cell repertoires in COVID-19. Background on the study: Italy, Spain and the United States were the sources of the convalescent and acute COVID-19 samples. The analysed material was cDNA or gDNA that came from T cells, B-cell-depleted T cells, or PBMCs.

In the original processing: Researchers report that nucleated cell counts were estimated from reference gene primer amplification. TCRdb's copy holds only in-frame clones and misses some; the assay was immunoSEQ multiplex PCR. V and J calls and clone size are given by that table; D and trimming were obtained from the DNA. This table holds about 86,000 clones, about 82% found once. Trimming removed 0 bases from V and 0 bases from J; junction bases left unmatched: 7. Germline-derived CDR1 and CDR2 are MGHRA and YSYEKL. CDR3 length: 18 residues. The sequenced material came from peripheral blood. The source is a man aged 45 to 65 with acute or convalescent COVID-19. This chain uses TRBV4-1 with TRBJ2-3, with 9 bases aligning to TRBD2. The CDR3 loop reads CASSQDRRRGGSTDTQYF. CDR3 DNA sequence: TGCGCCAGCAGCCAAGATCGAAGGCGGGGGGGAAGCACAGATACGCAGTATTTT.